This TCR beta chain was recorded in a study of spatial heterogeneity in lung cancer (dated 2019 in TCRdb). With regard to the full study: The donors were 65 to 90 patients from the lung TRACERx cohort who had early-stage, untreated non-small cell lung cancer. Follow-up PBMC samples were sequenced whenever available, with the median time to follow-up being two to three years after resection. Beta-chain transcripts were consistently detected in greater numbers than alpha-chain transcripts, which likely reflects a higher abundance of beta-chain transcripts. In the raw uncorrected reads, each unique combination of TCR and UMI appeared on average more than ten times. In non-small cell lung cancer, the study quantitatively compared TCR alpha and beta repertoires across several tumor regions, matched nontumor lung, and blood. Nonsynonymous mutation counts, determined by whole-exome sequencing of tumor tissue, were related to TCR repertoire features. At surgery, some 200 tumor regions, approximately 64 matched nontumor lung samples and 56 PBMC samples were TCR-sequenced for both alpha and beta chains.

Library preparation used 5' RACE. TCRdb shows the sequencer as NextSeq 500. In the TCR library protocol, a unique molecular identifier was attached to each TCR cDNA molecule so that PCR and sequencing errors could be corrected. The authors processed their data as follows. Decombinator tools were used for TCR identification, UMI-based error correction and CDR3 extraction. TCRs above a frequency of 2 per 1,000, corresponding to the top 1% of the tumor frequency distribution, were defined as expanded. Each repertoire was subsampled 100 times to 5,000 TCRs, after which Renyi diversity was computed with the R vegan package. CDR3 similarity networks were constructed using string-kernel similarity of amino acid triplets, with links drawn between CDR3s whose pairwise similarity was above 0.82. The public sequencing data were trimmed at Q25 with fastp and processed into clonotypes with MiXCR by TCRdb, which kept only in-frame beta chains. Every entry covers one CDR3 protein and lists the most common genes and DNA from its rows. The V and J calls shown here were made by TCRdb, not taken from the authors' results. A total of about 11,000 distinct CDR3 sequences appear in this sample, over 9% of them only once. In total, the top ten clones hold less than 45% of the sample.

The time point label, as the study defines it: blood at routine non-recurrence follow-up after resection. For TCR sequencing, whole RNA was extracted from tumor and nontumor lung tissue, or from cryopreserved PBMC samples, and no cell sorting was done. Only patients with enough RNA available from two or more tumor regions were chosen for TCR sequencing. Notes on this clonotype: It lacks a known antigen. Qualities for individual bases were not recorded, and no much larger clone is one base off.

Broader findings and caveats from the paper: Confirming at a functional level the hypothesis that regional TCRs recognize regional mutations was considered to require additional single-cell paired TCR alpha and beta sequencing. Comparisons of baseline and follow-up blood repertoires included only around 13 patients. Ubiquitous expanded tumor TCRs were detected in blood more often at tumor resection than at routine follow-up.

Trimming takes 6 bases off V and 2 bases off J; junction bases not matched to a gene: 10. CDR1 and CDR2 are read off the germline V gene (reference sequence) as DFQATT and SNEGSKA. The CDR3 numbers 14 residues from cysteine through phenylalanine. The entry retains the CDR3 DNA only, 42 bases that are in frame from base 1. This clonotype originated in a female donor with early-stage non-small cell lung cancer. The chain couples TRBV20-1 to TRBJ2-7; 7 middle bases align to TRBD2. Sequenced here: PBMCs, sampled at follow-up. The bases are TGCAGTGCACATGGGGCGGGGGTCGCCTACGAGCAGTACTTC. This is translated as CSAHGAGVAYEQYF.